This TCR beta chain was recorded in a study of blood T cell repertoires in COVID-19. The table came from immunoSEQ multiplex PCR; TCRdb's copy has only in-frame clones and leaves some out. The sample holds around 260,000 clones, approximately 89% seen once. In Seattle, patients joined the study during active infection and were tracked longitudinally. The V and J ends lost 9 bases and 11 bases, in that order; junction bases with no gene match: 10. The CDR3 covers 13 residues. Germline V gene data show CDR1 as WNHNN and CDR2 as SYGVQD (reference sequence). This TCR was recovered from a woman aged 25 to 39 with COVID-19, enrolled during active disease. The genes are TRBV10-1 and TRBJ1-6; 7 bases align to TRBD1. The specimen was peripheral blood. DNA for the CDR3: TGCGCCAGTTCCCGGGACAGTACTACACCCCTCCACTTT. It translates to CASSRDSTTPLHF.